The rows below give T cell receptor beta chains drawn from one sample of a study of cytomegalovirus exposure and HLA in healthy donors. Data came from immunoSEQ multiplex PCR; TCRdb stores just in-frame clones and leaves some out. The sample carries tens of thousands of clones, under 96% recorded once. The sample was PBMCs. These receptors were taken from a woman under 30 in good health and CMV-seropositive. CDR3s include the opening cysteine and the closing phenylalanine or tryptophan. The order of the fields is clone size, D gene, V gene, J gene, CDR3 DNA, CDR3 protein. The D gene is left open where the match is weak. The size field is filled for only some rows; it gives once, few, many or a size class.

NA	TRBD2	TRBV5-1	TRBJ2-7	TGCGCCAGCAGCTTGGTAGGTAATCCTAGCGGGAGTTACGAGCAGTACTTC	CASSLVGNPSGSYEQYF
once	TRBD2	TRBV4-1	TRBJ2-7	TGCGCCAGCAGCCAAGAAGCGCTAGCGGGAGCCTACGAGCAGTACTTC	CASSQEALAGAYEQYF
NA	TRBD1	TRBV28	TRBJ2-3	TGTGCCAGCAACGTAGGGACAGTTAGCACAGATACGCAGTATTTT	CASNVGTVSTDTQYF
NA	NA	TRBV19	TRBJ2-5	TGTGCCAGTAACCTCGGACTGACCCAGGAGACCCAGTACTTC	CASNLGLTQETQYF
few	NA	TRBV2	TRBJ1-1	TGTGCCAGTGGAGGTACAGTGAACACTGAAGCTTTCTTT	CASGGTVNTEAFF
once	TRBD1	TRBV30	TRBJ2-3	TGTGCCTGGAGTGGGACAGGGAAAATTTGGGATACGCAGTATTTT	CAWSGTGKIWDTQYF
NA	NA	TRBV5-1	TRBJ2-7	TGCGCCAGCAGCTTGGGGGCGGGTTCCTACGAGCAGTACTTC	CASSLGAGSYEQYF
NA	NA	TRBV27	TRBJ1-2	TGTGCCAGCAGTCCCAGGAACGACTATGGCTACACCTTC	CASSPRNDYGYTF
once	NA	TRBV28	TRBJ2-1	TGTGCCAGCAGCCTTATCAGCGATGAGCAGTTCTTC	CASSLISDEQFF
NA	TRBD1	TRBV6-4	TRBJ2-7	TGTGCCAGCAGAGTGACAGGGGTATTCCGCTACGAGCAGTACTTC	CASRVTGVFRYEQYF
NA	NA	TRBV5-6	TRBJ2-2	TGTGCCAGCAGCTTGGATCCAGGGCACGGGGAGCTGTTTTTT	CASSLDPGHGELFF
once	NA	TRBV30	TRBJ1-1	TGTGCCTGGAGTGTACAACAGAGAGAAGCTTTCTTT	CAWSVQQREAFF
NA	NA	TRBV21-1	TRBJ1-2	TGTGCCAGCAGCAAAGTGGTTCGGCCGGGGGTCAACTATGGCTACACCTTC	CASSKVVRPGVNYGYTF
NA	NA	TRBV10-2	TRBJ1-3	TGCGCCAGCAGTCTCGTCGCGAACTCTGGAAACACCATATATTTT	CASSLVANSGNTIYF
NA	NA	TRBV7-3	TRBJ2-1	TGTGCCAGCAGCCGAAGTTCCGGGAGCGACAATGAGCAGTTCTTC	CASSRSSGSDNEQFF
NA	NA	TRBV27	TRBJ2-3	TGTGCCAGCGGACCATGGGGGCTTTCCACTAGCACAGATACGCAGTATTTT	CASGPWGLSTSTDTQYF
NA	TRBD1	TRBV19	TRBJ2-5	TGTGCCAGTAGAGTAAACAGGGGAGAGACCCAGTACTTC	CASRVNRGETQYF
NA	TRBD2	TRBV7-9	TRBJ2-1	TGTGCCAGCAGCTTAGTATCTCTAGCGGGAGGGCCTAAAGAGCAGTTCTTC	CASSLVSLAGGPKEQFF
once	TRBD1	TRBV7-9	TRBJ2-2	TGTGCCAGCAGCTTACCGGGACAGGGGTATTTAGGCACCGGGGAGCTGTTTTTT	CASSLPGQGYLGTGELFF
NA	NA	TRBV11-3	TRBJ1-1	TGTGCCAGCAGCTGGGGCCAGGGATCCACTGAAGCTTTCTTT	CASSWGQGSTEAFF
NA	TRBD2	TRBV4-1	TRBJ2-1	TGCGCCAGCAGCCAAGGGCTAGCGGATGGAGGGGAGCAGTTCTTC	CASSQGLADGGEQFF
NA	TRBD1	TRBV7-9	TRBJ2-7	TGTGCCAGCAGCTTAGGAGGGGACAGACACTACGAGCAGTACTTC	CASSLGGDRHYEQYF